This TCR beta chain derives from a study of T-cell reconstitution after alpha-beta-depleted transplantation in children. Construction of the TCRbeta library involved unique molecular identifiers. One entry per CDR3 protein results from TCRdb running MiXCR on the PCR reads. The sample records roughly 500,000 distinct CDR3 sequences, around 12% being singletons. This clonotype has just a few counts. The V end was cut by 5 bases, the J end by 5 bases, with 18 bases between. The CDR3 is 15 amino acids. Germline-derived CDR1 and CDR2 are MNHEY and SMNVEV (reference sequence). This specimen consisted of PBMCs from the stem cell graft donor, obtained from the stem cell graft. J is TRBJ1-2 and V is TRBV27; D is possibly TRBD1 (5 bases). The clonotype comes from a human donor who donated a stem cell graft to a child with combined immunodeficiency. The CDR3 reads CASSPTGLGEYGYTF. In nucleotides, the CDR3 is TGTGCCAGCAGTCCTACAGGCCTGGGGGAGTATGGCTACACCTTC.